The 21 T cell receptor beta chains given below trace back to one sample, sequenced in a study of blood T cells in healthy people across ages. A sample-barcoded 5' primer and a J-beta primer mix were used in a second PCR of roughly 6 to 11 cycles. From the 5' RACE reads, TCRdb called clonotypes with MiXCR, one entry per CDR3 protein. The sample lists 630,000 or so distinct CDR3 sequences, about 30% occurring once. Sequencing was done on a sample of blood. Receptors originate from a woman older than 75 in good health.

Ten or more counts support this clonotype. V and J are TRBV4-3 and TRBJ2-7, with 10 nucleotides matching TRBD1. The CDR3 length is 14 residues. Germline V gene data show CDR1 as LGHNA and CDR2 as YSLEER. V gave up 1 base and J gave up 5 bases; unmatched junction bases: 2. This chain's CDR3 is CASSQGTGGDEQYF. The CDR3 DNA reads TGCGCCAGCAGCCAAGGGACAGGGGGGGACGAGCAGTACTTC.

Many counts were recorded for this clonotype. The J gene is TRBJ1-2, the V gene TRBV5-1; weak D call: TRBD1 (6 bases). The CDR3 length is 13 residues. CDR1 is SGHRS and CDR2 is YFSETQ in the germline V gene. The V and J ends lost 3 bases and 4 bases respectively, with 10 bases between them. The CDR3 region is CASSSRTVYGYTF. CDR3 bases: TGCGCCAGCAGCTCCCGGACAGTCTATGGCTACACCTTC. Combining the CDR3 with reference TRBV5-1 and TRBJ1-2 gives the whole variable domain KAGVTQTPRYLIKTRGQQVTLSCSPISGHRSVSWYQQTPGQGLQFLFEYFSETQRNKGNFPGRFSGRQFSNSRSEMNVSTLELGDSALYLCASSSRTVYGYTFGSGTRLTVV.

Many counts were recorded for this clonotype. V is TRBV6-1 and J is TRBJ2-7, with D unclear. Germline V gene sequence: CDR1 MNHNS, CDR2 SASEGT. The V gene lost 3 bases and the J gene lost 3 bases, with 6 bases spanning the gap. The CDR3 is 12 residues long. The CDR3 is CASSDRFYEQYF. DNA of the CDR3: TGTGCCAGCAGTGACAGGTTCTACGAGCAGTACTTC.

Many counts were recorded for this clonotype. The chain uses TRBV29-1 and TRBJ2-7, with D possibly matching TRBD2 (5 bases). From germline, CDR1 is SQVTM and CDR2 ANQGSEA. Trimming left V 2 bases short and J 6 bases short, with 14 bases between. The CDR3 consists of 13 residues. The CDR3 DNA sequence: TGCAGCGTTGAAAGGTCCCGGGGTGGCGAGCAGTACTTC. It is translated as CSVERSRGGEQYF.

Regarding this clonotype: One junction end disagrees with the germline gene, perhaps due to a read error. CDR3 DNA sequence: TGCAGTGCTAGAGGGACAGGGCCAACTGGAGCTTTCTTT. It translates to CSARGTGPTGAFF. The chain recombines TRBV20-1 with TRBJ1-1; 8 bases align to TRBD1. The germline V gene has CDR1 DFQATT and CDR2 SNEGSKA (reference sequence). This CDR3 contains 13 residues.

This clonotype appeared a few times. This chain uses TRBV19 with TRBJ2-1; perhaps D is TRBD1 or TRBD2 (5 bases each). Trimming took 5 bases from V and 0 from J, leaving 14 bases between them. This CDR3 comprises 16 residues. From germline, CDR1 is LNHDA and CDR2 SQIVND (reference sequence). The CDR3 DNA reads TGTGCCAGTAGTCTGCCCCCAGGGAGCTCCTACAATGAGCAGTTCTTC. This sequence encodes CASSLPPGSSYNEQFF.

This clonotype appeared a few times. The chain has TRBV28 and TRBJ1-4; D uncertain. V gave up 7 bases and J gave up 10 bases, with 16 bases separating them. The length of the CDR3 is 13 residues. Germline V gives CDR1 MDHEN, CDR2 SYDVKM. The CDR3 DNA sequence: TGTGCCAGCACCGGGCCAGGCCCAGGAAAACTGTTTTTT. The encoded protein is CASTGPGPGKLFF.

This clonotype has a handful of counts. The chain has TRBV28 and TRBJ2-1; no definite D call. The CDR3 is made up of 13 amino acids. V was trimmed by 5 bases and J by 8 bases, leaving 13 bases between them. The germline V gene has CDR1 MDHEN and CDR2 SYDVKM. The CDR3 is CASSPPLGHEQFF. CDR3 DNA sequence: TGTGCCAGCAGTCCCCCCTTAGGGCATGAGCAGTTCTTC.

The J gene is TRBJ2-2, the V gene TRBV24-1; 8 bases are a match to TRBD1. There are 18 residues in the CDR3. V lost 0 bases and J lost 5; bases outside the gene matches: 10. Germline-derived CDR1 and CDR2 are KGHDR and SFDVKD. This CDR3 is CATSDLPGQGGLTGELFF. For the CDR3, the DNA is TGTGCCACCAGTGATTTGCCTGGACAGGGCGGCCTTACCGGGGAGCTGTTTTTT.

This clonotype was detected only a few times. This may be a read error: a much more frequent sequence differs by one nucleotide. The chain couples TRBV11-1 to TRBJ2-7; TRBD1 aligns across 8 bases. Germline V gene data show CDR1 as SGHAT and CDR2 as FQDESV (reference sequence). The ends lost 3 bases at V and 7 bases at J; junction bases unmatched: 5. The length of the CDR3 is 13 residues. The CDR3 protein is CASSLDRDIEQYF. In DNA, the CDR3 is TGTGCCAGCAGCTTGGACAGGGATATTGAGCAGTACTTC.

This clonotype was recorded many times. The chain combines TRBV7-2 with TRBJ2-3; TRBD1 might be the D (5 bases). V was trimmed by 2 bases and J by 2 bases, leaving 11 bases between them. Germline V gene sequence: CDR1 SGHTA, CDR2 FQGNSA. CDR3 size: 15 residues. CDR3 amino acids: CASSLMGGHTDTQYF. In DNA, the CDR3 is TGTGCCAGCAGCTTAATGGGCGGACACACAGATACGCAGTATTTT.

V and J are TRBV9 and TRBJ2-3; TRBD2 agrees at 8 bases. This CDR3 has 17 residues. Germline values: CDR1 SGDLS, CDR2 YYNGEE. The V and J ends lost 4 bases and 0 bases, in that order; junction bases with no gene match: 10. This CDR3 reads CASSPGGSGASTDTQYF. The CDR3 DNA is TGTGCCAGCAGCCCCGGGGGTAGCGGGGCGAGCACAGATACGCAGTATTTT.

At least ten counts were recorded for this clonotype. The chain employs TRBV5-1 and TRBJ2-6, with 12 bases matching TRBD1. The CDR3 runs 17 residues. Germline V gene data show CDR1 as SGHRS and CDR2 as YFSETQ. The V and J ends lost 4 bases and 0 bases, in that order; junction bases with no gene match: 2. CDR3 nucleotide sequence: TGCGCCAGCAGCCTGGGACAGGGGGCCTCTGGGGCCAACGTCCTGACTTTC. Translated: CASSLGQGASGANVLTF.

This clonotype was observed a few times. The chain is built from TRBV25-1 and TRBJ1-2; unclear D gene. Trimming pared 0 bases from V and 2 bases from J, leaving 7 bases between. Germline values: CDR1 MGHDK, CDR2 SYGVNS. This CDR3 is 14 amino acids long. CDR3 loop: CASSEYGGNYGYTF. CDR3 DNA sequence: TGTGCCAGCAGTGAATATGGAGGGAACTATGGCTACACCTTC.

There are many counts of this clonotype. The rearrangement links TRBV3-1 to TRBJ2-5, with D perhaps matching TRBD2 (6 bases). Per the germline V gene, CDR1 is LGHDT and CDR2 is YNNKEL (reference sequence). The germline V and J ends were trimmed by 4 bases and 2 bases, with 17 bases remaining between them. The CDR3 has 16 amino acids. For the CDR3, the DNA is TGTGCCAGCAGCCCGGCGGGATGGCGGGGACAAGAGACCCAGTACTTC. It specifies CASSPAGWRGQETQYF.

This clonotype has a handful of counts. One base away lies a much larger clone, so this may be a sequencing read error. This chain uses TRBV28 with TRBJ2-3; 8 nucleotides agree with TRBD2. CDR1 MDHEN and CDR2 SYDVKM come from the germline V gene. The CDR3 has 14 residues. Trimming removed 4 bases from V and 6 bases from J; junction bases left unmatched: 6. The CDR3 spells CASSWGAGVDTQYF. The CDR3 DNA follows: TGTGCCAGCAGTTGGGGAGCGGGGGTGGATACGCAGTATTTT.

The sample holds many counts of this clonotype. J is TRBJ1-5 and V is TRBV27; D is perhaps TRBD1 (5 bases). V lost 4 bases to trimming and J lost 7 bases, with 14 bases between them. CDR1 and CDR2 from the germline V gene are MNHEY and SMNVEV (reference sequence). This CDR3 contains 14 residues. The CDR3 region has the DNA TGTGCCAGCAGTTCCGCAGGGTCGAGACAGCCCCAGCATTTT. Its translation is CASSSAGSRQPQHF.

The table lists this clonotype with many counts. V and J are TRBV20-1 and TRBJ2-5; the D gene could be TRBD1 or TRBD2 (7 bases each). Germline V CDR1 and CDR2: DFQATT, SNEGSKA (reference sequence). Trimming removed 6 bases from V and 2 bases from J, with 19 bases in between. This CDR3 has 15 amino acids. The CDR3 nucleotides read TGCAGTGCCCTGACAGGGAGGGACCCGCAAGAGACCCAGTACTTC. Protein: CSALTGRDPQETQYF.

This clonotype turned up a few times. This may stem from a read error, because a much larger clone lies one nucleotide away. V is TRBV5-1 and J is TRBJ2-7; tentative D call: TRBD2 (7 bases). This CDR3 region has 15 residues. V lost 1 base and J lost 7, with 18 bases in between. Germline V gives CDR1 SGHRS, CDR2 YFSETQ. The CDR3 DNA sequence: TGCGCCAGCAGCTTGTGGGGGGGCTACGACAATGAGCAGTACTTC. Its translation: CASSLWGGYDNEQYF.

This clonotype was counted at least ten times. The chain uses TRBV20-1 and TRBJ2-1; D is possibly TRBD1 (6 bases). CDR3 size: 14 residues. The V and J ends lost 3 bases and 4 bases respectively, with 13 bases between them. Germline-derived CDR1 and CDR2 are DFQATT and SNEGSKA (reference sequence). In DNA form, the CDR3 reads TGCAGTGCTAGGGACAGAGAACATTACAATGAGCAGTTCTTC. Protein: CSARDREHYNEQFF.

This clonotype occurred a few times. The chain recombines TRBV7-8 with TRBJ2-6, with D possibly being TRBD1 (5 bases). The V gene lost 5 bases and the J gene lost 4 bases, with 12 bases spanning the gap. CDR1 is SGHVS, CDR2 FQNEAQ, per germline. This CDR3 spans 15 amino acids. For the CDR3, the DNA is TGTGCCAGCAGCCGGAGACAGTCCGGGGCCAACGTCCTGACTTTC. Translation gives CASSRRQSGANVLTF.